This T cell receptor beta chain was observed in a study of neurological immune-mediated disorders. This clonotype was seen many times. Unmatched junction bases numbered 4, after V lost 0 bases and J lost 4 bases. Per germline, CDR1 SGHRS and CDR2 YFSETQ. The CDR3 is 15 residues long. TCRdb analysed the 5' RACE reads with MiXCR anew, one entry per CDR3 protein. The sample holds approximately 130,000 distinct CDR3 sequences; more than 2.5% are singletons and the top ten take 1.3%. The sequence was collected from a woman aged 30 to 39 with multiple sclerosis. The rearrangement links TRBV5-1 to TRBJ2-1; 7 positions agree with TRBD2. The sequencing sample was made of PBMCs. The CDR3 nucleotides read TGCGCCAGCAGCTTGGGGTCGCGGGAGTACAATGAGCAGTTCTTC. Protein product: CASSLGSREYNEQFF.